The following is a T cell receptor (beta chain) sequence with its context. Libraries were prepared by immunoSEQ multiplex PCR; TCRdb keeps only in-frame clonotypes and omits some of them. The repertoire holds tens of thousands of clones, with roughly 80% as singletons. The data originate from a study of blood T cell repertoires in COVID-19. CDR3 length equals 15 residues. V gave up 7 bases and J gave up 0 bases; unmatched junction bases: 9. CDR1 and CDR2 from the germline V gene are SQVTM and ANQGSEA. The J gene is TRBJ2-1, the V gene TRBV29-1; 7 nucleotides agree with TRBD2. The sample consisted of PBMCs or T cells enriched from blood (not recorded which). This clonotype was sampled from a woman between 40 and 55 years old with acute COVID-19. CDR3 DNA: TGCAGCGGACTAAAGAGCGGGACCTCCTACAATGAGCAGTTCTTC. Translated: CSGLKSGTSYNEQFF.